These T cell receptor beta chains were read from a single sample in a study of human T cells and chemical hapten exposure. TCRdb processed the RACE reads anew with MiXCR; each CDR3 protein has one entry. The sample comprises a few hundred thousand distinct CDR3 sequences, more than 5% of which are singletons, and around 6% rests with the top ten. The sample was whole blood, taken in connection with sensitization to the hapten diphenylcyclopropenone (DPC). These receptor sequences come from a woman aged 18-30 years with alopecia areata. Some clones in this sample may be carry-over from other donors' samples. Both conserved end residues are part of each CDR3. Each record gives: D gene, clone size, J gene, V gene, CDR3 DNA, CDR3 protein. A D gene is named only where the DNA matches it firmly. Only part of the rows carry a size: once, few, many, or a class if the clone is expanded.

D gene: TRBD1; clone size: NA; J gene: TRBJ2-7; V gene: TRBV6-2/TRBV6-3; CDR3 DNA: TGTGCCAGCTGTTACGGGACAGGGGGTGAGCAGTACTTC; CDR3 protein: CASCYGTGGEQYF
D gene: NA; clone size: few; J gene: TRBJ1-2; V gene: TRBV6-2/TRBV6-3; CDR3 DNA: TGTGCCAGCAGTTACCACACTTTTAACTATGGCTACACCTTC; CDR3 protein: CASSYHTFNYGYTF
D gene: TRBD1; clone size: few; J gene: TRBJ1-3; V gene: TRBV7-8; CDR3 DNA: TGTGCCAGCAGCTTAACACAGGGGGCAGCTGGAAACACCATATATTTT; CDR3 protein: CASSLTQGAAGNTIYF
D gene: NA; clone size: NA; J gene: TRBJ1-6; V gene: TRBV2; CDR3 DNA: TGTGCCAGCAGGGGGGGGAGTGGATCACCCCTCCACTTT; CDR3 protein: CASRGGSGSPLHF
D gene: TRBD1; clone size: many; J gene: TRBJ1-1; V gene: TRBV6-2/TRBV6-3; CDR3 DNA: TGTGCCAGCAGTCGACAGGGAGGGCCTGAAGCTTTCTTT; CDR3 protein: CASSRQGGPEAFF
D gene: NA; clone size: NA; J gene: TRBJ1-1; V gene: TRBV6-2/TRBV6-3; CDR3 DNA: TGTGCCAGCAGTTACTCAGCAGGGCGGACTGAAGCTTTCTTT; CDR3 protein: CASSYSAGRTEAFF
D gene: NA; clone size: NA; J gene: TRBJ2-5; V gene: TRBV5-1; CDR3 DNA: TGCGCCAGCAGCATGTGGGGGCAGAAAGAGACCCAGTACTTC; CDR3 protein: CASSMWGQKETQYF
D gene: NA; clone size: NA; J gene: TRBJ2-2; V gene: TRBV24-1; CDR3 DNA: TGTGCCACCAGTGGGGGATTACAGAACACCGGGGAGCTGTTTTTT; CDR3 protein: CATSGGLQNTGELFF
D gene: TRBD1; clone size: many; J gene: TRBJ1-2; V gene: TRBV7-9; CDR3 DNA: TGTGCCAGCAGCTCGGGACAGCATTACACCTTC; CDR3 protein: CASSSGQHYTF
D gene: NA; clone size: few; J gene: TRBJ2-4; V gene: TRBV4-3; CDR3 DNA: TGCGCCAGCAGCCAAGAGGTCAGGGGACGCCAAAACATTCAGTACTTC; CDR3 protein: CASSQEVRGRQNIQYF
D gene: TRBD2; clone size: NA; J gene: TRBJ2-7; V gene: TRBV6-5; CDR3 DNA: TGTGCCAGCAGTTATAGCGGGGGCGAGTACTACGAGCAGTACTTC; CDR3 protein: CASSYSGGEYYEQYF
D gene: NA; clone size: few; J gene: TRBJ1-1; V gene: TRBV18; CDR3 DNA: TGTGCCAGCTCACCGGCCCCGCGTCAAGGTGTAGGAGCTTTCTTT; CDR3 protein: CASSPAPRQGVGAFF
D gene: NA; clone size: few; J gene: TRBJ2-3; V gene: TRBV6-1; CDR3 DNA: TGTGCCAGCAGTGGTTTGGGGGCCACAGATACGCAGTATTTT; CDR3 protein: CASSGLGATDTQYF
D gene: TRBD2; clone size: many; J gene: TRBJ2-2; V gene: TRBV11-2; CDR3 DNA: TGTGCCAGCCGGATAGCGGGGGGTAACACCGGGGAGCTGTTTTTT; CDR3 protein: CASRIAGGNTGELFF
D gene: TRBD2; clone size: few; J gene: TRBJ2-5; V gene: TRBV4-1; CDR3 DNA: TGCGCCAGCAGCCAAGATAGCGGGGGCTACCAAGAGACCCAGTACTTC; CDR3 protein: CASSQDSGGYQETQYF
D gene: NA; clone size: many; J gene: TRBJ1-2; V gene: TRBV29-1; CDR3 DNA: TGCAGCGTGTCACAGGGAAACTATGGCTACACCTTC; CDR3 protein: CSVSQGNYGYTF
D gene: NA; clone size: many; J gene: TRBJ2-4; V gene: TRBV7-9; CDR3 DNA: TGTGCCAGCAGCTTACGGGGTGACGGGATAAAAAACATTCAGTACTTC; CDR3 protein: CASSLRGDGIKNIQYF
D gene: TRBD2; clone size: few; J gene: TRBJ2-7; V gene: TRBV7-2; CDR3 DNA: TGTGCCAGCAGCTTACAGACTAGCGGGGGACACGAGCAGTACTTC; CDR3 protein: CASSLQTSGGHEQYF
D gene: NA; clone size: few; J gene: TRBJ2-7; V gene: TRBV2; CDR3 DNA: TGTGCCAGCAGTGCCGACCTGGGAGAGCAGTACTTC; CDR3 protein: CASSADLGEQYF
D gene: TRBD2; clone size: NA; J gene: TRBJ2-3; V gene: TRBV4-2; CDR3 DNA: TGTGCCAGCAGCCAAGAACGGGGTAGCGGGGGGGTTACAGATACGCAGTATTTT; CDR3 protein: CASSQERGSGGVTDTQYF
D gene: TRBD2; clone size: many; J gene: TRBJ2-1; V gene: TRBV7-9; CDR3 DNA: TGTGCCAGCAGCTTAGCCAGCGGGGGGGCCAATGAGCAGTTCTTC; CDR3 protein: CASSLASGGANEQFF